The sequence of this T cell receptor (beta chain) was determined in a study of regulatory T cells in long-lasting Graves disease. Overall study results and limits: Persistent Graves' patients possessed reduced TCR diversity relative to recently diagnosed ones.

The time point here: newly diagnosed GD, antithyroid drugs for less than 3 months. Generation of the TCR library employed RNA extracted from PBMCs. Arm-PCR of CDR3 regions with iRepertoire HTBI primers generated TCR beta libraries. Each CDR3 protein is one row after TCRdb ran MiXCR on the multiplex PCR reads. Of fewer than 650,000 distinct CDR3 sequences in the sample, approximately 15% were seen once. This clonotype was seen a handful of times. Its target is unknown. Germline V gene lookup returns CDR1 MNHEY and CDR2 SMNVEV (reference sequence). Deletions cut 10 bases from V and 1 base from J, with 17 bases between. The CDR3 totals 15 residues. A further study also used this sample, focusing on T cells in Graves' hyperthyroidism and ophthalmopathy. That report adds: The model predicted ophthalmopathy a median roughly 6.5 months before onset.

Sequences were derived from peripheral blood mononuclear cells (PBMCs), sampled at new diagnosis, from a patient treated with antithyroid drugs. This TCR was sampled from a woman aged 25 to 39 with Graves disease. The chain joins TRBV27 to TRBJ2-1; tentatively, D is TRBD2 (6 bases). CDR3 bases: TGTGCCACCGCCCAAACTAGCTATTCCTACAATGAGCAGTTCTTC. It codes for CATAQTSYSYNEQFF.